These 18 T cell receptor beta chains were all obtained from the same sample, sequenced in a study of chemoradiotherapy in HPV16-positive cancers. The protocol was immunoSEQ multiplex PCR, while the TCRdb copy is restricted to in-frame clones and leaves out a portion. This table holds about 12,000 clones, 90% found once. The material was obtained from a patient who underwent chemoradiotherapy. The origin of the receptors is a human donor with HPV-associated anogenital cancer.

This clone showed up just once. The chain employs TRBV18 and TRBJ1-1; no clear D. The CDR3 is made up of 14 amino acids. V was pared by 0 bases and J by 7 bases, with 12 bases between. Germline V CDR1 and CDR2: KGHSH, LQKENI. This CDR3 is CASSPPSGRLEAFF. The CDR3 region has the DNA TGTGCCAGCTCACCACCATCTGGGAGGCTTGAAGCTTTCTTT.

This clone was seen more than once but under ten times. The chain employs TRBV19 and TRBJ1-1, with D possibly matching TRBD1 (5 bases). V gave up 8 bases and J gave up 0 bases, with 16 bases separating them. Germline values: CDR1 LNHDA, CDR2 SQIVND (reference sequence). This CDR3 has 15 amino acids. The CDR3 loop is CASPPPRGMNTEAFF. The CDR3 bases are TGTGCCAGTCCCCCGCCAAGGGGAATGAACACTGAAGCTTTCTTT.

This sequence joins TRBV2 and TRBJ2-7; maybe TRBD1 (6 bases). CDR3 length: 15 residues. The V gene's germline CDR1 is SNHLY and CDR2 FYNNEI. With 1 base removed from V and 0 bases from J, the gap between germline ends came to 10 bases. The CDR3 protein is CASSEEGVPSYEQYF. The CDR3 DNA reads as TGTGCCAGCAGTGAAGAGGGGGTTCCCTCCTACGAGCAGTACTTC.

This rearrangement joins TRBV5-1 to TRBJ2-2, with D possibly being TRBD1 (6 bases). The CDR3 covers 15 residues. Germline values: CDR1 SGHRS, CDR2 YFSETQ. Trimming left V 3 bases short and J 0 bases short, with 9 bases between. The CDR3 spells CASSSRTANTGELFF. In DNA form, the CDR3 reads TGCGCCAGCAGCTCCAGGACAGCGAACACCGGGGAGCTGTTTTTT.

The chain joins TRBV5-4 to TRBJ2-3; D perhaps matches TRBD2 (6 bases). Germline CDR1 SGHNT, CDR2 YYREEE (reference sequence). Trimming took 4 bases from V and 2 from J, leaving 17 bases between them. CDR3 size: 16 residues. DNA for the CDR3: TGTGCCAGCAGCCCGGCGGGCAGGGAGGCCACAGATACGCAGTATTTT. The encoded protein is CASSPAGREATDTQYF.

V is TRBV7-9 and J is TRBJ2-5, with 15 bases fitting TRBD2. This CDR3 spans 18 amino acids. The germline gives CDR1 SEHNR, CDR2 FQNEAQ (reference sequence). With V trimmed by 10 bases and J by 0 bases, 12 bases remained unmatched. CDR3 sequence (DNA): TGTGCCACAACGGGACTAGCGGGAGGACGACAGTACCAAGAGACCCAGTACTTC. Protein product: CATTGLAGGRQYQETQYF.

This chain links TRBV6-6 with TRBJ1-2, with a possible D match to TRBD1 (6 bases). V was trimmed by 6 bases and J by 7 bases, leaving 15 bases between them. In germline, CDR1 is MNHNY, CDR2 SVGAGI (reference sequence). The CDR3 runs to 13 residues. CDR3 loop: CASSPVLTGGYTF. CDR3 in DNA: TGTGCCAGCAGCCCCGTACTGACAGGTGGCTACACCTTC.

This clone has only one observation. The chain combines TRBV27 with TRBJ2-7, with 9 positions matching TRBD1. V trimming: 2 bases; J trimming: 5 bases; junction bases outside the gene matches: 4. CDR3 length: 14 amino acids. The germline V gene encodes CDR1 MNHEY and CDR2 SMNVEV (reference sequence). DNA for the CDR3: TGTGCCAGCAGTTTAACGGGACAGGGTCACGAGCAGTACTTC. Its translation: CASSLTGQGHEQYF.

The chain carries TRBV7-8 and TRBJ2-4, with 8 bases that match TRBD2. Germline V CDR1 and CDR2: SGHVS, FQNEAQ. With V trimmed by 4 bases and J by 3 bases, 14 bases remained unmatched. The CDR3 contains 18 residues. The CDR3 nucleotides read TGTGCCAGCAGCTCCCGTGAGCGGGAGCTTTTAGTCAAAAACATTCAGTACTTC. Translated, it gives CASSSRERELLVKNIQYF.

This clone has a single count. The rearrangement links TRBV10-1 to TRBJ2-4; 11 bases are a match to TRBD2. With 0 bases clipped from V and 4 bases from J, the junction kept 5 bases outside the gene matches. This CDR3 region has 17 residues. CDR1 and CDR2 from the germline V gene are WNHNN and SYGVQD (reference sequence). The CDR3 here is CASSESVLAGGKNIQYF. CDR3 sequence (DNA): TGCGCCAGCAGTGAGTCGGTTCTAGCGGGAGGTAAAAACATTCAGTACTTC.

V is TRBV29-1 and J is TRBJ2-5; 13 bases are shared with TRBD2. Germline values: CDR1 SQVTM, CDR2 ANQGSEA. V lost 4 bases, J lost 2 bases, and 1 base stayed unmatched. This CDR3 is 14 amino acids long. CDR3 nucleotides: TGCAGCGTTGCGGGACTAGCGGGGCAAGAGACCCAGTACTTC. It specifies CSVAGLAGQETQYF.

The rearrangement links TRBV5-1 to TRBJ2-1; 11 nucleotides align to TRBD2. J lost 7 bases, V lost 3 bases, and 12 bases had no gene match. The CDR3 has 17 residues. Germline assignment: CDR1 SGHRS and CDR2 YFSETQ. CDR3 nucleotide sequence: TGCGCCAGCAGCTGGGGTAGCGGGAGGGCCGGTAGTAATGAGCAGTTCTTC. It yields the protein CASSWGSGRAGSNEQFF.

V and J are TRBV14 and TRBJ2-1, with 8 bases fitting TRBD2. The junction had 5 bases not matched to a gene; V was cut back by 0 bases and J by 7 bases. Germline CDR1 reads SGHDN; CDR2 reads FVKESK. CDR3 length equals 15 residues. This CDR3 reads CASSQDQREWNEQFF. The CDR3, as DNA: TGTGCCAGCAGCCAAGACCAGCGGGAGTGGAATGAGCAGTTCTTC.

The rearrangement joins TRBV7-9 to TRBJ1-1; the D is unclear. Trimming removed 4 bases from V and 1 base from J, with 7 bases in between. The CDR3 runs to 13 residues. Germline lookup yields CDR1 SEHNR and CDR2 FQNEAQ (reference sequence). In DNA, the CDR3 is TGTGCCAGCAGCTACGACGGGAACACTGAAGCTTTCTTT. Residues: CASSYDGNTEAFF. Using reference TRBV7-9 and TRBJ1-1 for the parts outside the CDR3, the full variable domain is DTGVSQNPRHKITKRGQNVTFRCDPISEHNRLYWYRQTLGQGPEFLTYFQNEAQLEKSRLLSDRFSAERPKGSFSTLEIQRTEQGDSAMYLCASSYDGNTEAFFGQGTRLTVV.

The V and J genes are TRBV2 and TRBJ1-1; 7 positions agree with TRBD1. The CDR3 extends over 15 amino acids. The germline gives CDR1 SNHLY, CDR2 FYNNEI. The trim removed 7 bases at V and 1 base at J, leaving 9 bases unmatched. CDR3 protein: CASKRSQGGNTEAFF. In DNA form, the CDR3 reads TGTGCCAGCAAAAGGTCTCAGGGGGGGAACACTGAAGCTTTCTTT.

The chain combines TRBV5-1 with TRBJ2-7; TRBD2 might be the D (6 bases). Germline V gene lookup returns CDR1 SGHRS and CDR2 YFSETQ. This CDR3 has 14 residues. The ends were cut back, 4 bases at V and 0 bases at J, with 11 bases in the middle. CDR3 nucleotide sequence: TGCGCCAGCAGCCCCCTAGCGACCTCCTACGAGCAGTACTTC. Translated: CASSPLATSYEQYF.

This clone has a single count. The chain uses TRBV27 and TRBJ1-2; the D is unclear. The V gene's germline CDR1 is MNHEY and CDR2 SMNVEV (reference sequence). Deletions cut 0 bases from V and 1 base from J, with 6 bases between. This CDR3 has 14 amino acids. Here the CDR3 reads CASSLSMGNYGYTF. CDR3 nucleotide sequence: TGTGCCAGCAGTTTATCGATGGGTAACTATGGCTACACCTTC.

DNA of the CDR3: TGTGCCAGCAGTCCAGAACCGACGGGGCGTGAGATTCAGTACTTC. Translated: CASSPEPTGREIQYF. The chain joins TRBV27 to TRBJ2-4, with D perhaps matching TRBD1 or TRBD2 (5 bases each). There are 15 residues in the CDR3. Germline CDR1 MNHEY, CDR2 SMNVEV (reference sequence). Trimming pared 5 bases from V and 10 bases from J, leaving 21 bases between.